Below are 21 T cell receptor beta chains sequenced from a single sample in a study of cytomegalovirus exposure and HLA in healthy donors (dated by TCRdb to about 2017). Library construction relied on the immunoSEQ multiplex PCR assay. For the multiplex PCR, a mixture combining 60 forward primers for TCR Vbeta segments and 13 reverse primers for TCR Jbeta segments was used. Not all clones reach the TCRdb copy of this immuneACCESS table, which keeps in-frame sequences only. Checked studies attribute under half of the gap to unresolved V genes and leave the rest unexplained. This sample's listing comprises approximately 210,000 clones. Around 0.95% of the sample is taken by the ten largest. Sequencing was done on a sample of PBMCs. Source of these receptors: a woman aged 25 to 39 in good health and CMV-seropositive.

CDR3 in DNA: TGTGCCAGTAGTATTGGATCCAGGGTAATAACCCACACTGAAGCTTTCTTT. This codes for CASSIGSRVITHTEAFF. The V gene is TRBV19, the J gene TRBJ1-1, with D maybe TRBD1 (5 bases). Trimming took off 3 bases at V and 3 bases at J, with 20 bases between the two ends. Germline CDR1 reads LNHDA; CDR2 reads SQIVND (reference sequence). This CDR3 region has 17 residues.

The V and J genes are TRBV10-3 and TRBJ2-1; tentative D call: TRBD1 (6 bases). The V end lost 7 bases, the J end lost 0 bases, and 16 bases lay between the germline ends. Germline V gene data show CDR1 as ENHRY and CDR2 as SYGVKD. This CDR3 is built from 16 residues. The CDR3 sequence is CAINPDSSSSYNEQFF. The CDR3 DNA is TGTGCCATCAACCCGGACAGTTCGAGCTCCTACAATGAGCAGTTCTTC.

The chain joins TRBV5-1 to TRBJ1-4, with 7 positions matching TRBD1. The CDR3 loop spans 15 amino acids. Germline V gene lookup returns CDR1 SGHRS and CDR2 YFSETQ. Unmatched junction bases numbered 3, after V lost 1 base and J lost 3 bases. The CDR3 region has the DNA TGCGCCAGCAGCTTGAGGGGGACAGCTAATGAAAAACTGTTTTTT. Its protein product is CASSLRGTANEKLFF. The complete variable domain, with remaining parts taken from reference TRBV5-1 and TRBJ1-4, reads KAGVTQTPRYLIKTRGQQVTLSCSPISGHRSVSWYQQTPGQGLQFLFEYFSETQRNKGNFPGRFSGRQFSNSRSEMNVSTLELGDSALYLCASSLRGTANEKLFFGSGTQLSVL.

CDR3 nucleotide sequence: TGCGCCAGCAGTTTAGCGGGGAGCACAGATACGCAGTATTTT. Residues: CASSLAGSTDTQYF. The chain joins TRBV5-1 to TRBJ2-3; 8 nucleotides agree with TRBD2. The germline CDR1 and CDR2 sequences are SGHRS and YFSETQ. The trim removed 5 bases at V and 0 bases at J, leaving 2 bases unmatched. The CDR3 loop spans 14 amino acids.

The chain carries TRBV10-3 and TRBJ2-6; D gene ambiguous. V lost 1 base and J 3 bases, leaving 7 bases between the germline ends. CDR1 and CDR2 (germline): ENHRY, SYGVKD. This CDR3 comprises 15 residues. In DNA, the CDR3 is TGTGCCATCAGTGAGTACGACTTTGGGGCCAACGTCCTGACTTTC. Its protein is CAISEYDFGANVLTF.

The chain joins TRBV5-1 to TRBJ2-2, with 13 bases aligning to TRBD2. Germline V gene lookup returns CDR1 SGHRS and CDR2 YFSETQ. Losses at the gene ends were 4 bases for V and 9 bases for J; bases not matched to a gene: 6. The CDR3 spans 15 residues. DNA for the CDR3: TGCGCCAGCAGCCCGAGGACTAGCGGGAGCCGGGAGCTGTTTTTT. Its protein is CASSPRTSGSRELFF. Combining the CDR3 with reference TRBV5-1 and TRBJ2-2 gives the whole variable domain KAGVTQTPRYLIKTRGQQVTLSCSPISGHRSVSWYQQTPGQGLQFLFEYFSETQRNKGNFPGRFSGRQFSNSRSEMNVSTLELGDSALYLCASSPRTSGSRELFFGEGSRLTVL.

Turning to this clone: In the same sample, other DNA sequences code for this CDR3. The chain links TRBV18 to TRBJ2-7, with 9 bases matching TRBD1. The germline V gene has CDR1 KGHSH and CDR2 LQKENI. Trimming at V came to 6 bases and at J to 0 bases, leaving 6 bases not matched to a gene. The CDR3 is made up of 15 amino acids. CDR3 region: CASSHGTGSSYEQYF. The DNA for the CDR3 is TGTGCCAGCTCCCACGGGACAGGGTCCTCCTACGAGCAGTACTTC.

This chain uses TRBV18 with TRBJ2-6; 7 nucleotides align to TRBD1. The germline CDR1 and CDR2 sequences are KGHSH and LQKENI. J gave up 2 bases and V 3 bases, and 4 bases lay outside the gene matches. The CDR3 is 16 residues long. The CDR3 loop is CASSPPGGAGANVLTF. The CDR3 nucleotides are TGTGCCAGCTCACCCCCAGGGGGAGCTGGGGCCAACGTCCTGACTTTC.

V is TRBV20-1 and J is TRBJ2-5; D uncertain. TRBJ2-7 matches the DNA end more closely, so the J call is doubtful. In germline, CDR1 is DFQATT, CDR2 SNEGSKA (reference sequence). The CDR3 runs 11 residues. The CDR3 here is CSAPLSYEQYF. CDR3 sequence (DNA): TGCAGTGCCCCGTTGTCTTACGAGCAGTACTTC.

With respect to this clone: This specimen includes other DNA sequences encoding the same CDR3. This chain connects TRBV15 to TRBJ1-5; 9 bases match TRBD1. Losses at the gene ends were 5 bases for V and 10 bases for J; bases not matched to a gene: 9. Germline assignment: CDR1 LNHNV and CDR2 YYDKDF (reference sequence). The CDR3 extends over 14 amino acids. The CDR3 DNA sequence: TGTGCCACCAGCCCGGGACAGGGTCGTCAACCCCAGCATTTT. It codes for CATSPGQGRQPQHF.

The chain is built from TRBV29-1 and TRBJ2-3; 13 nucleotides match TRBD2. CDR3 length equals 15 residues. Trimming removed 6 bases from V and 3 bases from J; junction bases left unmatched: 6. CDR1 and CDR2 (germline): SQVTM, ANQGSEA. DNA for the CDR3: TGCAGCGTCCCAGGACTAGCGGGAGCAACAGATACGCAGTATTTT. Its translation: CSVPGLAGATDTQYF.

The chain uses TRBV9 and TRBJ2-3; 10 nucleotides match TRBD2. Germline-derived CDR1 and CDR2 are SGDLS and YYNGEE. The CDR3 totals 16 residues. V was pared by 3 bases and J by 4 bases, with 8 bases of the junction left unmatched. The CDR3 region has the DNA TGTGCCAGCAGCGCAACCCTAGCGGGGGTATCAGATACGCAGTATTTT. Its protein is CASSATLAGVSDTQYF.

CDR3 residues: CASSRDWGYGYTF. DNA for the CDR3: TGTGCCAGCAGCAGGGATTGGGGCTATGGCTACACCTTC. The V gene is TRBV6-4, the J gene TRBJ1-2; tentatively, D is TRBD1 (5 bases). Germline V gene lookup returns CDR1 MRHNA and CDR2 SNTAGT. V lost 6 bases and J 4 bases, leaving 12 bases between the germline ends. The length of the CDR3 is 13 residues.

The CDR3 region is CASSSDSRSYTF. In DNA form, the CDR3 reads TGTGCCAGCAGTTCTGACTCACGTAGCTACACCTTC. The chain has TRBV2 and TRBJ1-2; D is ambiguous. The CDR3 covers 12 residues. The germline gives CDR1 SNHLY, CDR2 FYNNEI. The V and J ends lost 5 bases and 9 bases respectively, with 13 bases between them.

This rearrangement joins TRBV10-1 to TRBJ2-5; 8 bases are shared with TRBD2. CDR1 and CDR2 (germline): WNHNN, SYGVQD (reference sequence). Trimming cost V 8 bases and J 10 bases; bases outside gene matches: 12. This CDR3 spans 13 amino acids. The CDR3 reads CASSRGGYEDQYF. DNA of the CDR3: TGCGCCAGCTCTCGCGGGGGGTACGAGGACCAGTACTTC.

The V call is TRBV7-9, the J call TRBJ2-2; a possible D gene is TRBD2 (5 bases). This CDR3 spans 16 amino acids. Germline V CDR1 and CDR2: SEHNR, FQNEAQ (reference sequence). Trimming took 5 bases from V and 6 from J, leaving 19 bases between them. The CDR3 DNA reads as TGTGCCAGCAGCCCTCAGAGGGTGCCTTTCCCCGGGGAGCTGTTTTTT. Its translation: CASSPQRVPFPGELFF.

CDR3 in amino acids: CASILLAGFYEQYF. The CDR3 DNA follows: TGTGCCAGCATCTTACTAGCGGGGTTCTACGAGCAGTACTTC. This chain joins TRBV6-5 and TRBJ2-7, with 10 bases fitting TRBD2. Germline CDR1 MNHEY, CDR2 SVGAGI. V was pared by 7 bases and J by 3 bases, with 6 bases of the junction left unmatched. CDR3 length equals 14 residues.

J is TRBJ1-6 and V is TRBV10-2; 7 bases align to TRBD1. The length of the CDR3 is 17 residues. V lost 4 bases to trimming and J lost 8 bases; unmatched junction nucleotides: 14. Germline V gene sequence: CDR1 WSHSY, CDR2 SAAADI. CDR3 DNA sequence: TGCGCCAGCAGTGGCCAGGGGGATTTCTTTTGGGATTCACCCCTCCACTTT. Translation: CASSGQGDFFWDSPLHF.

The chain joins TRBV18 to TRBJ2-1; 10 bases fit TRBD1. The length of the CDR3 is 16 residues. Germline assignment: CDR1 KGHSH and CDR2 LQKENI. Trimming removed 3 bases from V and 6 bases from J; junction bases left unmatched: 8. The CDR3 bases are TGTGCCAGCTCACCCACTGGACAGGGGGAAGGCAATGAGCAGTTCTTC. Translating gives CASSPTGQGEGNEQFF. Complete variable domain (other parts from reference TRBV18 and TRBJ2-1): NAGVMQNPRHLVRRRGQEARLRCSPMKGHSHVYWYRQLPEEGLKFMVYLQKENIIDESGMPKERFSAEFPKEGPSILRIQQVVRGDSAAYFCASSPTGQGEGNEQFFGPGTRLTVL.

The CDR3 sequence is CATSSRRQGVRYGYTF. In DNA, the CDR3 is TGTGCCACCAGCAGCCGTCGACAGGGGGTACGGTATGGCTACACCTTC. V is TRBV15 and J is TRBJ1-2; 9 bases fit TRBD1. CDR1 is LNHNV, CDR2 YYDKDF, per germline (reference sequence). J was trimmed by 5 bases and V by 3 bases; bases with no gene match: 10. This CDR3 has 16 amino acids.

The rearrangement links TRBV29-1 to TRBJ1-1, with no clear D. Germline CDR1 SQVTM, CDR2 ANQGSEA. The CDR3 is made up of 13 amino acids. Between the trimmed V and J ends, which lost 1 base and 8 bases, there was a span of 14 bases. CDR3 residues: CSVEGGGSNEAFF. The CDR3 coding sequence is TGCAGCGTTGAAGGAGGTGGGTCGAACGAAGCTTTCTTT.